The text below deals with one T cell receptor beta chain. These data come from a study of blood T cell repertoires in COVID-19. Study information: Specimens from acute and convalescent COVID-19 originated in the United States, Italy and Spain. From T cells, B-cell-depleted T cells, or PBMCs came the material, which was cDNA or gDNA.

Study processing details: Estimated nucleated cell counts came from reference gene primer amplification. Sequencing used immunoSEQ multiplex PCR; TCRdb keeps in-frame clones, though not all of them. V and J calls and clone size come straight from that table; D and trimming were deduced from the DNA. The sample yields 110,000 to 150,000 clones, 80% to 90% seen once. The length of the CDR3 is 17 residues. CDR1 and CDR2 (germline): MDHEN, SYDVKM. Trimming at V came to 1 base and at J to 7 bases, leaving 11 bases not matched to a gene. Two negative PCRs, clearance, or symptom resolution were required of recovered Cohort 3 donors.

The clonotype comes from a man aged 50-59 years who had recovered from COVID-19. Material: PBMCs or T cells enriched from blood (not recorded which). The V gene is TRBV28, the J gene TRBJ1-5, with TRBD1 identical over 9 bases. In DNA, the CDR3 is TGTGCCAGCAGTTTATTCGGGACAGGGAGTTTGGGACAGCCCCAGCATTTT. Its translation: CASSLFGTGSLGQPQHF.